The source of this TCR beta chain is a study of T-cell reconstitution after alpha-beta-depleted transplantation in children listed by TCRdb under 2016. Regarding the complete study: Using TCR repertoire profiling, the study quantitatively followed how T-cell immune reconstitution unfolded in children after TCRalphabeta/CD19-depleted allogeneic hematopoietic cell transplantation.

V is cut by 3 bases and J by 5 bases, and the space between the germline ends is 20 bases. The CDR3 runs 17 amino acids, cysteine and phenylalanine included. Here the CDR3 DNA is all that survives: 51 bases in frame from base 1. This clonotype was seen ten or more times. Which antigen it targets is not known. Per-base quality was not reported, and no clone a single base away is much larger than it. Receptor libraries were prepared by PCR. The sample was run on an Illumina HiSeq 2500. To normalize quantification of the TCRbeta repertoire, the TCR libraries were built with molecular barcoding that relied on unique molecular identifiers. The public reads were run again by TCRdb, first through fastp at Q25 and then through MiXCR, and only productive beta chains were kept. Every distinct CDR3 protein forms one entry, paired with its most common genes and DNA. The sample records about 400,000 distinct CDR3 sequences, roughly 20% of which are singletons. Clones ranked in the top ten supply 3.8% of the sample.

The source was PBMCs from the stem cell graft donor, collected from the stem cell graft. This clonotype originated in a human donor who donated a stem cell graft to a child with acute myeloid leukemia. The chain is made from TRBV12-3 or TRBV12-4 and TRBJ2-1; the D segment cannot be called with confidence. The encoded CDR3 is CASSFGSWLRADNEQFF. At the DNA level, the sequence is TGTGCCAGCAGTTTCGGTTCTTGGCTTAGGGCGGACAATGAGCAGTTCTTC.